Here is one T cell receptor (beta chain) with its context. Its antigen is unknown. From germline, CDR1 is MGHRA and CDR2 YSYEKL. With 0 bases clipped from V and 5 bases from J, the junction kept 10 bases outside the gene matches. The CDR3 has 19 residues. The data derive from a study of Tregs in tolerant kidney transplant recipients. Thawed PBMCs were rested overnight at 37°C with 200 IU/ml IL-2 before regulatory T cell sorting. Sequenced by immunoSEQ multiplex PCR; TCRdb stores in-frame clones only, minus some. The sample has 75,000 to 85,000 clones; around 90% are singletons. Study outcomes and limitations: Few patients were studied, so findings need validation in larger groups. Donor-specific Treg expansion exceeded global Treg expansion in tolerant patients, suggesting antigen drive.

The sample in question was Tregs from blood, obtained before the transplant. This sequence was found in a human donor who received a combined kidney and bone marrow transplant. This chain joins TRBV4-1 and TRBJ2-3, with 14 nucleotides matching TRBD2. The CDR3 is CASSQDPGLAGEGGDTQYF. CDR3 nucleotides: TGCGCCAGCAGCCAAGATCCGGGACTAGCGGGAGAAGGGGGAGATACGCAGTATTTT.